The clone carrying this TCR beta chain appeared a few times. Its matching antigen is unknown. The data were taken from a study of OX40 agonist ivuxolimab in advanced cancers. Overall study results and limits: The study found among the lowest clonal expansion in partial responders at 0.1-3.0 mg/kg. Researchers did not establish what antigens the expanded peripheral T cells target. Expanded clones belonging to CD8+ T cells outnumbered, on average, those of CD4+.

Sequencing used immunoSEQ multiplex PCR; TCRdb keeps in-frame clones, though not all of them. This repertoire shows tens of thousands of clones, 84% found once; its top ten account for approximately 6.3%. V gave up 2 bases and J gave up 1 base, with 8 bases separating them. CDR1 and CDR2 (germline): SGHDN, FVKESK. The CDR3 is made up of 14 amino acids. V usage is TRBV14 and J usage is TRBJ2-5; D unresolved. This receptor was identified in an adult with an advanced solid tumor such as melanoma, head and neck, liver or kidney cancer. The specimen comprised CD4+ or CD8+ T cells sorted from blood, sampled in a trial of the OX40 agonist ivuxolimab. The CDR3 is CASSQNRAQETQYF. As DNA, the CDR3 is TGTGCCAGCAGCCAAAATCGGGCCCAAGAGACCCAGTACTTC. Combining the CDR3 with reference TRBV14 and TRBJ2-5 gives the whole variable domain EAGVTQFPSHSVIEKGQTVTLRCDPISGHDNLYWYRRVMGKEIKFLLHFVKESKQDESGMPNNRFLAERTGGTYSTLKVQPAELEDSGVYFCASSQNRAQETQYFGPGTRLLVL.